These 27 T cell receptor beta chains were sequenced from one sample in a study of blood T cell repertoires in COVID-19. The repertoire was sequenced with immunoSEQ multiplex PCR; TCRdb's copy has only in-frame clones and lacks some. Of roughly 30,000 clones in the sample, 88% are singletons; the top ten hold 5.5% to 7.5%. The sequenced sample consisted of peripheral blood. Receptors were obtained from a human donor in a cohort sampled during active COVID-19.

The genes are TRBV28 and TRBJ1-6; D may be TRBD1 (6 bases). Germline V gene sequence: CDR1 MDHEN, CDR2 SYDVKM. The CDR3 is 13 residues long. The ends were cut back, 8 bases at V and 10 bases at J, with 15 bases in the middle. CDR3 coding DNA: TGTGCCAGCTCACCCCCAGGGGCGTCACCCCTCCACTTT. Amino acid sequence: CASSPPGASPLHF.

The chain is built from TRBV6-5 and TRBJ1-3; 7 bases line up with TRBD1. The V gene end was trimmed by 8 bases and the J gene end by 0 bases; junction bases not matched to a gene: 1. CDR3 size: 13 residues. Looked up from germline, CDR1 is MNHEY and CDR2 is SVGAGI. The CDR3 protein is CASRDSSGNTIYF. The CDR3 DNA sequence: TGTGCCAGCCGGGACAGCTCTGGAAACACCATATATTTT.

The J gene is TRBJ2-1, the V gene TRBV2, with TRBD1 as a possible D gene (5 bases). Trimming took 4 bases from V and 4 from J, leaving 8 bases between them. The germline CDR1 and CDR2 sequences are SNHLY and FYNNEI. CDR3 length: 13 residues. The CDR3 spells CASSGQPYNEQFF. The CDR3 coding sequence is TGTGCCAGCAGTGGACAGCCTTACAATGAGCAGTTCTTC. Combining the CDR3 with reference TRBV2 and TRBJ2-1 gives the whole variable domain EPEVTQTPSHQVTQMGQEVILRCVPISNHLYFYWYRQILGQKVEFLVSFYNNEISEKSEIFDDQFSVERPDGSNFTLKIRSTKLEDSAMYFCASSGQPYNEQFFGPGTRLTVL.

The chain carries TRBV7-2 and TRBJ2-5; perhaps TRBD2 as D (6 bases). The CDR3 length is 15 residues. Germline CDR1 reads SGHTA; CDR2 reads FQGNSA. Trimming took off 0 bases at V and 5 bases at J, with 13 bases between the two ends. CDR3 sequence reads: CASSLAPAEGETQYF. As DNA, the CDR3 is TGTGCCAGCAGCTTAGCCCCAGCGGAGGGGGAGACCCAGTACTTC.

V gene TRBV27 combines with J gene TRBJ2-1; D call uncertain. Trimming took 0 bases from V and 5 from J, leaving 11 bases between them. The CDR3 spans 15 residues. Germline CDR1 reads MNHEY; CDR2 reads SMNVEV (reference sequence). The CDR3 sequence is CASSLSGPFDNEQFF. CDR3 nucleotide sequence: TGTGCCAGCAGTTTATCGGGCCCTTTCGACAATGAGCAGTTCTTC.

The rearrangement joins TRBV9 to TRBJ2-7; D uncertain. CDR3 length equals 13 residues. Looked up from germline, CDR1 is SGDLS and CDR2 is YYNGEE. With 0 bases removed from V and 2 bases from J, the gap between germline ends came to 6 bases. As DNA, the CDR3 is TGTGCCAGCAGCGTAGCCCCCACCTACGAGCAGTACTTC. Protein sequence: CASSVAPTYEQYF.

The rearrangement joins TRBV19 to TRBJ2-2, with 10 positions matching TRBD1. With V trimmed by 3 bases and J by 4 bases, 2 bases remained unmatched. This CDR3 has 15 residues. Germline-derived CDR1 and CDR2 are LNHDA and SQIVND (reference sequence). The CDR3 sequence is CASSIGTGVTGELFF. As DNA, the CDR3 is TGTGCCAGTAGTATCGGGACAGGGGTCACCGGGGAGCTGTTTTTT. Supplemented by reference TRBV19 and TRBJ2-2, the full variable domain reads DGGITQSPKYLFRKEGQNVTLSCEQNLNHDAMYWYRQDPGQGLRLIYYSQIVNDFQKGDIAEGYSVSREKKESFPLTVTSAQKNPTAFYLCASSIGTGVTGELFFGEGSRLTVL.

The CDR3 DNA is TGCGCCAGCCGGAGGGAGAGAACCTACGAGCAGTACTTC. Its protein product is CASRRERTYEQYF. V usage is TRBV10-2 and J usage is TRBJ2-7; a weak D match, TRBD2 (6 bases). CDR3 length: 13 residues. Germline V gives CDR1 WSHSY, CDR2 SAAADI. Trimming stripped 8 bases from V and 2 bases from J, with 13 bases between.

J is TRBJ1-2 and V is TRBV19; 7 bases fit TRBD1. The J segment lost 4 bases and the V segment lost 4 bases, leaving 9 bases of the junction unmatched. The CDR3 is 15 residues long. The germline CDR1 and CDR2 sequences are LNHDA and SQIVND (reference sequence). The CDR3 sequence: CASSRTGAPSYGYTF. The CDR3 region has the DNA TGTGCCAGTAGTAGAACAGGGGCCCCCAGCTATGGCTACACCTTC.

The genes are TRBV28 and TRBJ2-3; 7 bases map to TRBD1. CDR3 length: 13 residues. Trimming cost V 6 bases and J 3 bases; bases outside gene matches: 3. From germline, CDR1 is MDHEN and CDR2 SYDVKM. The CDR3 DNA is TGTGCCAGCAGGACAGGGTCAACAGATACGCAGTATTTT. Protein product: CASRTGSTDTQYF.

The V and J genes are TRBV15 and TRBJ1-1; D perhaps matches TRBD1 (6 bases). CDR1 is LNHNV, CDR2 YYDKDF, per germline (reference sequence). V lost 4 bases to trimming and J lost 0 bases, with 12 bases between them. There are 15 residues in the CDR3. The CDR3 here is CATSTLQGLNTEAFF. Here the CDR3 DNA reads TGTGCCACCAGCACCCTACAGGGACTGAACACTGAAGCTTTCTTT.

The V and J genes are TRBV20-1 and TRBJ2-7; the D is unclear. Trimming cost V 4 bases and J 6 bases, with 10 bases left between them. Per germline, CDR1 DFQATT and CDR2 SNEGSKA (reference sequence). The CDR3 contains 11 residues. Here the CDR3 reads CSATELLEQYF. CDR3 sequence (DNA): TGCAGTGCTACCGAACTGCTCGAGCAGTACTTC.

The chain employs TRBV7-2 and TRBJ2-1; a weak D match, TRBD2 (7 bases). V was clipped by 5 bases and J by 4 bases, with 18 bases between them. This CDR3 is built from 16 residues. Germline assignment: CDR1 SGHTA and CDR2 FQGNSA. CDR3 region: CASSAGGGIHYNEQFF. In nucleotides, the CDR3 is TGTGCCAGCAGCGCTGGCGGGGGCATTCATTACAATGAGCAGTTCTTC.

This rearrangement joins TRBV3-1 (or the pseudogene TRBV3-2) to TRBJ1-1; D not certain. The CDR3 sequence is 12 residues long. V lost 3 bases and J 3 bases, leaving 5 bases between the germline ends. CDR1 is LGHDT, CDR2 YNNKEL, per germline (reference sequence). The CDR3 DNA reads TGTGCCAGCAGCCACGGGTACACTGAAGCTTTCTTT. Translating gives CASSHGYTEAFF.

The chain employs TRBV20-1 and TRBJ2-7; a possible D gene is TRBD2 (6 bases). This CDR3 is 11 amino acids long. V lost 6 bases to trimming and J lost 5 bases, with 11 bases between them. CDR1 DFQATT and CDR2 SNEGSKA come from the germline V gene (reference sequence). Here the CDR3 DNA reads TGCAGTGCCCGGACTAATAACGAGCAGTACTTC. This translates into CSARTNNEQYF.

The V call is TRBV9, the J call TRBJ2-3, with D uncertain. V lost 1 base, J lost 1 base, and 10 bases lay in between. Germline V gene lookup returns CDR1 SGDLS and CDR2 YYNGEE. CDR3 size: 15 residues. The CDR3 DNA sequence: TGTGCCAGCAGCGTAAACCTAGACGGCACAGATACGCAGTATTTT. Its protein is CASSVNLDGTDTQYF.

This chain joins TRBV7-2 and TRBJ2-2; D unclear. This CDR3 has 16 amino acids. Germline CDR1 is SGHTA and CDR2 is FQGNSA. The V and J ends lost 2 bases and 5 bases respectively, with 15 bases between them. CDR3: CASSLTAGSYTGELFF. The CDR3 DNA is TGTGCCAGCAGCTTAACCGCCGGGTCTTATACCGGGGAGCTGTTTTTT.

The rearrangement uses TRBV6-5 and TRBJ2-3; D may be TRBD2 (6 bases). This CDR3 comprises 12 residues. The germline CDR1 and CDR2 sequences are MNHEY and SVGAGI. V lost 6 bases and J lost 4, with 8 bases in between. This CDR3 is CASSRGADTQYF. For the CDR3, the DNA is TGTGCCAGCAGCCGCGGGGCAGATACGCAGTATTTT.

V usage is TRBV24-1 and J usage is TRBJ2-5; TRBD1 agrees at 9 bases. Germline V lookup: CDR1 KGHDR, CDR2 SFDVKD. Trimming at V came to 4 bases and at J to 5 bases, leaving 10 bases not matched to a gene. The CDR3 runs 16 residues. CDR3 region: CATSEWGTGLGETQYF. The DNA of the CDR3 is TGTGCCACCAGTGAGTGGGGGACAGGGCTTGGTGAGACCCAGTACTTC.

The V and J genes are TRBV14 and TRBJ2-7; 7 bases agree with TRBD1. V was clipped by 1 base and J by 2 bases; unmatched bases: 5. The CDR3 spans 15 residues. The germline V gene encodes CDR1 SGHDN and CDR2 FVKESK. The CDR3 loop is CASSQVGDSPYEQYF. CDR3 DNA: TGTGCCAGCAGCCAAGTAGGGGACAGTCCCTACGAGCAGTACTTC.

CDR3 in amino acids: CATSPTQGRSYEQYF. CDR3 nucleotides: TGTGCCACCAGCCCTACGCAGGGGCGCTCCTACGAGCAGTACTTC. The V and J genes are TRBV24-1 and TRBJ2-7; a possible D gene is TRBD1 (6 bases). Germline V gene lookup returns CDR1 KGHDR and CDR2 SFDVKD. Trimming left V 7 bases short and J 0 bases short, with 15 bases between. This CDR3 region has 15 residues.

CDR3 sequence: CASSVVAENTEAFF. The CDR3 DNA reads as TGTGCCAGCAGCGTAGTGGCCGAGAACACTGAAGCTTTCTTT. The chain has TRBV9 and TRBJ1-1; D gene uncertain. The CDR3 runs 14 residues. V shed 0 bases and J shed 1 base, with 7 bases lying between them. Germline CDR1 reads SGDLS; CDR2 reads YYNGEE. The variable domain in full, completed from reference TRBV9 and TRBJ1-1, reads DSGVTQTPKHLITATGQRVTLRCSPRSGDLSVYWYQQSLDQGLQFLIQYYNGEERAKGNILERFSAQQFPDLHSELNLSSLELGDSALYFCASSVVAENTEAFFGQGTRLTVV.

The J gene is TRBJ2-1, the V gene TRBV5-5, with D maybe TRBD1 (5 bases). This CDR3 region has 14 residues. Germline V CDR1 and CDR2: SGHKS, YYEKEE (reference sequence). Trimming cost V 2 bases and J 2 bases, with 8 bases left between them. This CDR3 is CASSFETAYNEQFF. The CDR3 region has the DNA TGTGCCAGCAGCTTTGAGACAGCCTACAATGAGCAGTTCTTC.

The chain recombines TRBV19 with TRBJ1-2, with 11 nucleotides matching TRBD1. Germline-derived CDR1 and CDR2 are LNHDA and SQIVND (reference sequence). J lost 5 bases, V lost 4 bases, and 0 bases had no gene match. The CDR3 consists of 13 residues. The CDR3 DNA reads as TGTGCCAGTAGTAGGGACAGGGGGTATGGCTACACCTTC. It is translated as CASSRDRGYGYTF.

This chain uses TRBV2 with TRBJ2-3; possibly TRBD1 for D (6 bases). The CDR3 is made up of 14 amino acids. Germline V CDR1 and CDR2: SNHLY, FYNNEI. Trimming left V 6 bases short and J 2 bases short, with 12 bases between. CDR3 amino acids: CASSRHRDTDTQYF. The CDR3 coding sequence is TGTGCCAGCAGCAGACACAGGGACACAGATACGCAGTATTTT.

This chain joins TRBV21-1 and TRBJ1-6; no check of the table's D call, TRBD1, against the DNA was made. TRBV21-1 is assigned pseudogene status. The length of the CDR3 is 14 residues. CDR3 residues: CATHRGQGDSPLHF. The CDR3 DNA follows: TGTGCCACCCACCGGGGACAGGGGGATTCACCCCTCCACTTT.

This clone was seen more than once but under ten times. The chain recombines TRBV28 with TRBJ2-5; no clear D gene. This CDR3 comprises 14 residues. Trimming cost V 3 bases and J 0 bases, with 8 bases left between them. Germline V CDR1 and CDR2: MDHEN, SYDVKM. The CDR3 is CASSLYGDQETQYF. CDR3 bases: TGTGCCAGCAGTTTGTATGGAGACCAAGAGACCCAGTACTTC.